This T cell receptor beta chain is from a study of OX40 agonist ivuxolimab in advanced cancers. As for the study in general: Intravenous ivuxolimab at 0.01 to 10 mg/kg was given to patients every 2 weeks. Subjects had a mean age of around 63 years, with a range of roughly 20 to 79; just over 80% were male. Earlier treatment with anti-PD-1, anti-PD-L1 or anti-CTLA-4 was permitted, and about 40% had received some.

This CDR3 has 11 amino acids. Germline V gene data show CDR1 as LNHDA and CDR2 as SQIVND (reference sequence). Trimming cost V 7 bases and J 4 bases, with 5 bases left between them. Only in-frame clones appear in the TCRdb table, and some are missing; sequencing was by immunoSEQ multiplex PCR. The sample yields about 58,000 clones, roughly 86% seen once. Peripheral blood came from all dose cohorts at three timepoints. This clone was observed a handful of times. This sample comprised CD4+ or CD8+ T cells sorted from blood, obtained in a trial of the OX40 agonist ivuxolimab. The clonotype was recovered from an adult with an advanced solid tumor such as melanoma, head and neck, liver or kidney cancer. V gene TRBV19 combines with J gene TRBJ2-1; D gene ambiguous. Here the CDR3 DNA reads TGTGCCAGTAAAGGTTACAATGAGCAGTTCTTC. Residues: CASKGYNEQFF.